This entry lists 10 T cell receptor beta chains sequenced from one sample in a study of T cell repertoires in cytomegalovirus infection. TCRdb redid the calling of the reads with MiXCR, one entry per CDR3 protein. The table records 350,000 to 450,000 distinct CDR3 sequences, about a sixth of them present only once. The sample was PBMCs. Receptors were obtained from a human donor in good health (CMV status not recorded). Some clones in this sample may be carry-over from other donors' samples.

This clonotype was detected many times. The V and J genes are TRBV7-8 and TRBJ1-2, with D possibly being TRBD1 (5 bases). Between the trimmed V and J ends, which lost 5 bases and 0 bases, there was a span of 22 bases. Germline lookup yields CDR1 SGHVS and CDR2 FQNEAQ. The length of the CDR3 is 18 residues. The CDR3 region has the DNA TGTGCCAGCAGCCTGCCTTGGGGGAGGGAGAGAGCTAACTATGGCTACACCTTC. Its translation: CASSLPWGRERANYGYTF.

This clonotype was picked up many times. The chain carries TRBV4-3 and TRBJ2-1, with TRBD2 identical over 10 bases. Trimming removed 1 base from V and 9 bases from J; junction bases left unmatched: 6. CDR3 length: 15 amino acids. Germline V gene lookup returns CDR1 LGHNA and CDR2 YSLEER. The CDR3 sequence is CASSQAWIAGGEQFF. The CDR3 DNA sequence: TGCGCCAGCAGCCAAGCCTGGATAGCGGGAGGTGAGCAGTTCTTC.

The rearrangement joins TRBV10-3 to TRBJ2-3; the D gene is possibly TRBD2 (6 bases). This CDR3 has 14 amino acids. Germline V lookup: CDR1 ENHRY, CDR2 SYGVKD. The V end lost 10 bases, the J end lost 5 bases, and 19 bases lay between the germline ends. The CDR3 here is CASLGGGGGDTQYF. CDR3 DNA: TGTGCCAGCCTGGGGGGAGGAGGTGGAGATACGCAGTATTTT.

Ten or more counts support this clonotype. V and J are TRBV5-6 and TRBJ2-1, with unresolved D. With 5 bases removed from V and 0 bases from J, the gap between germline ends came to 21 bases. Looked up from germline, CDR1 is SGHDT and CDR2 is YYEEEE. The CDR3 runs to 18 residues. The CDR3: CASRIIGPILSSYNEQFF. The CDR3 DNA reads TGTGCCAGCAGGATCATAGGGCCGATTCTAAGCTCCTACAATGAGCAGTTCTTC. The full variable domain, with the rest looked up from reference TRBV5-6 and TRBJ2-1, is DAGVTQSPTHLIKTRGQQVTLRCSPKSGHDTVSWYQQALGQGPQFIFQYYEEEERQRGNFPDRFSGHQFPNYSSELNVNALLLGDSALYLCASRIIGPILSSYNEQFFGPGTRLTVL.

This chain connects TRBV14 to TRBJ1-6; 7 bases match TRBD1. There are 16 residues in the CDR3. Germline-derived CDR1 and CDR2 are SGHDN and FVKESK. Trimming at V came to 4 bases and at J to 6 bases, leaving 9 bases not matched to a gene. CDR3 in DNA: TGTGCCAGCAGCCCGCGACAGGGTTGGGTTAATTCACCCCTCCACTTT. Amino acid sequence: CASSPRQGWVNSPLHF.

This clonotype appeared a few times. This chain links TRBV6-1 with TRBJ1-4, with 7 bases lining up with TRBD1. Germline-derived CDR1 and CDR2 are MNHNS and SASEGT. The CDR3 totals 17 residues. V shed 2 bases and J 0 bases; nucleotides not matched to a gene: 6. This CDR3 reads CASSERQGGPTNEKLFF. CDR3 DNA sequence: TGTGCCAGCAGTGAAAGACAGGGAGGCCCAACTAATGAAAAACTGTTTTTT.

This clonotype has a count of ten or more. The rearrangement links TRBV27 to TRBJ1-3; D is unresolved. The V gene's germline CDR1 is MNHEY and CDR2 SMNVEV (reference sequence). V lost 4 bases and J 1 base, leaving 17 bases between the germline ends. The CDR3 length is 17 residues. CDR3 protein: CASSSTSGKISGNTIYF. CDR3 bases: TGTGCCAGCAGTTCCACCTCAGGAAAAATTTCTGGAAACACCATATATTTT.

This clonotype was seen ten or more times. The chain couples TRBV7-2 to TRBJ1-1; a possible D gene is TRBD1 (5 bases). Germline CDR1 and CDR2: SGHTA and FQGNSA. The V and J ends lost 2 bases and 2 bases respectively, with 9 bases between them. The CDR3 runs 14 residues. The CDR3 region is CASSLLQGNTEAFF. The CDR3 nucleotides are TGTGCCAGCAGCTTATTGCAGGGAAACACTGAAGCTTTCTTT.

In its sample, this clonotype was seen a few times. The CDR3 is CASSLDLRAGSYEQYF. In DNA, the CDR3 is TGTGCCAGCAGCTTAGATCTCCGGGCAGGTTCCTACGAGCAGTACTTC. The V and J genes are TRBV7-2 and TRBJ2-7; unclear D gene. The germline V and J ends were trimmed by 1 base and 1 base, with 14 bases remaining between them. Germline lookup yields CDR1 SGHTA and CDR2 FQGNSA. The CDR3 loop spans 16 amino acids.

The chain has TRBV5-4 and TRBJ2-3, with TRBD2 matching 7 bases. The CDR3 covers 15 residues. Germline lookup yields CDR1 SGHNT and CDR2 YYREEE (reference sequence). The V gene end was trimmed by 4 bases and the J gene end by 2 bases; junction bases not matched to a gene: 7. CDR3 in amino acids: CASSVGGFLTDTQYF. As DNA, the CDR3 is TGTGCCAGCAGCGTCGGGGGGTTCCTCACAGATACGCAGTATTTT.